These T cell receptor beta chains were read from a single sample in a study of cytomegalovirus exposure and HLA in healthy donors. Profiling relied on immunoSEQ multiplex PCR, and the TCRdb table lists in-frame clones only, not all of them. The sample shows some 130,000 clones, 77% of them seen only once. Sequenced sample: PBMCs. Receptors were obtained from a male donor in good health and CMV-seropositive. CDR3s include the opening cysteine and the closing phenylalanine or tryptophan. Fields, in order: clone size, J gene, D gene, V gene, CDR3 protein, CDR3 DNA. The D gene is left open where the match is weak. Clone sizes are given selectively: once, few, many, or a class where the clone is expanded.

>NA|TRBJ2-6|NA|TRBV2
CASSDRVSGANVLTF
TGTGCCAGCAGTGATCGTGTGTCTGGGGCCAACGTCCTGACTTTC
>NA|TRBJ2-3|NA|TRBV5-8
CASRGGDPRGDTQYF
TGTGCCAGCAGGGGTGGGGATCCTCGGGGAGATACGCAGTATTTT
>NA|TRBJ2-1|NA|TRBV6-1
CADEGLTAWGDEQFF
TGTGCCGACGAGGGCCTGACGGCGTGGGGGGATGAGCAGTTCTTC
>NA|TRBJ1-1|NA|TRBV20-1
CSAGTNTEAFF
TGCAGTGCTGGCACGAACACTGAAGCTTTCTTT
>NA|TRBJ2-5|NA|TRBV18
CASSPSSALETQYF
TGTGCCAGCTCACCGTCTAGCGCGTTGGAGACCCAGTACTTC
>once|TRBJ2-3|TRBD2|TRBV7-2
CASSSLTSGGTQYF
TGTGCCAGCAGCTCCCTTACTAGCGGGGGTACGCAGTATTTT
>NA|TRBJ2-6|NA|TRBV11-3
CASSGGGGANVLTF
TGTGCCAGCAGCGGGGGAGGAGGGGCCAACGTCCTGACTTTC
>NA|TRBJ2-3|NA|TRBV7-9
CASSPGQTSSGDTQYF
TGTGCCAGCAGCCCCGGACAGACGTCTTCGGGAGATACGCAGTATTTT
>NA|TRBJ1-6|NA|TRBV11-2
CASSLAWGESPLHF
TGTGCCAGCAGCTTAGCCTGGGGAGAATCACCCCTCCACTTT
>NA|TRBJ1-5|NA|TRBV19
CASTPQGFSNQPQHF
TGTGCCAGTACTCCCCAGGGATTTAGCAATCAGCCCCAGCATTTT
>NA|TRBJ2-1|NA|TRBV7-8
CASSLEWGDEQFF
TGTGCCAGCAGCTTAGAGTGGGGGGATGAGCAGTTCTTC
>NA|TRBJ2-3|TRBD2|TRBV6-4
CASSDSIRTSGGRGTDTQYF
TGTGCCAGCAGTGACTCGATCCGGACTAGCGGGGGCCGGGGGACAGATACGCAGTATTTT
>once|TRBJ1-1|NA|TRBV11-3
CASSLGFSDTEAFF
TGTGCCAGCAGCTTAGGTTTTTCCGACACTGAAGCTTTCTTT
>NA|TRBJ1-2|NA|TRBV14
CASSPRDKTVYGYTF
TGTGCCAGCAGCCCCCGGGACAAGACTGTCTATGGCTACACCTTC
>NA|TRBJ1-4|NA|TRBV19
CASSSREGVEKLFF
TGTGCCAGTAGTTCCCGTGAGGGGGTGGAAAAACTGTTTTTT
>NA|TRBJ2-5|NA|TRBV7-6
CASSSLPGGTQYF
TGTGCCAGCAGCTCTTTACCCGGGGGGACCCAGTACTTC
>NA|TRBJ2-1|TRBD2|TRBV11-2
CASSFQRENGEQFF
TGTGCCAGCAGCTTCCAGCGGGAGAACGGTGAGCAGTTCTTC
>few|TRBJ1-4|TRBD1|TRBV7-9
CASSGGTGVEKLFF
TGTGCCAGCAGCGGTGGGACAGGGGTAGAAAAACTGTTTTTT
>few|TRBJ1-4|TRBD1|TRBV5-1
CASSPDRWDEKLFF
TGCGCCAGCAGCCCGGACAGGTGGGATGAAAAACTGTTTTTT
>NA|TRBJ1-2|TRBD1|TRBV5-8
CASSSNRGRVDGYTF
TGTGCCAGCAGCTCCAACAGGGGGCGAGTAGATGGCTACACCTTC
>NA|TRBJ2-3|NA|TRBV27
CASSLSIRYNTDTQYF
TGTGCCAGCAGTTTATCGATCCGTTACAACACAGATACGCAGTATTTT
>NA|TRBJ2-7|TRBD2|TRBV2
CASSVPGLAGNYEQYF
TGTGCCAGCAGTGTCCCGGGACTAGCGGGGAACTACGAGCAGTACTTC
>NA|TRBJ1-2|TRBD1|TRBV5-4
CASSLAGTGSNGYTF
TGTGCCAGCAGCTTGGCGGGGACAGGGTCTAATGGCTACACCTTC
>NA|TRBJ2-5|TRBD2|TRBV2
CASSRTSGGPLGETQYF
TGTGCCAGCAGCCGGACTAGCGGGGGCCCTCTCGGGGAGACCCAGTACTTC
>NA|TRBJ2-5|TRBD1|TRBV7-8
CASSRGQGLSVETQYF
TGTGCCAGCAGCCGCGGACAGGGGCTCTCAGTGGAGACCCAGTACTTC
>NA|TRBJ2-2|TRBD2|TRBV9
CASSVGTSGRAGELFF
TGTGCCAGCAGCGTTGGGACTAGCGGGAGGGCCGGGGAGCTGTTTTTT
>once|TRBJ2-2|TRBD2|TRBV30
CAWNMGEISGTGELFF
TGTGCCTGGAATATGGGGGAAATTAGCGGGACCGGGGAGCTGTTTTTT
>NA|TRBJ2-3|NA|TRBV27
CASSFLSSTDTQYF
TGTGCCAGCAGTTTCCTAAGTAGCACAGATACGCAGTATTTT
>few|TRBJ2-7|TRBD2|TRBV7-2
CASSFTSGGSAYEQYF
TGTGCCAGCAGCTTCACTAGCGGGGGGTCAGCCTACGAGCAGTACTTC
>NA|TRBJ2-1|NA|TRBV6-1
CASTTDGTLNEQFF
TGTGCCAGCACCACAGATGGCACCCTCAATGAGCAGTTCTTC
>NA|TRBJ2-1|TRBD2|TRBV2
CASSELMAGGHGNEQFF
TGTGCCAGCAGTGAGCTAATGGCGGGGGGGCACGGAAATGAGCAGTTCTTC
>NA|TRBJ1-1|NA|TRBV2
CASSSDRTEAFF
TGTGCCAGCAGTTCCGACAGGACTGAAGCTTTCTTT
>NA|TRBJ2-3|NA|TRBV7-2
CASSLEGATDTQYF
TGTGCCAGCAGCTTAGAGGGAGCGACAGATACGCAGTATTTT
>few|TRBJ1-2|NA|TRBV5-4
CASSLAGVWGYTF
TGTGCCAGCAGCTTGGCCGGGGTCTGGGGCTACACCTTC
>NA|TRBJ2-2|NA|TRBV28
CASWQITGELFF
TGTGCCAGCTGGCAGATTACCGGGGAGCTGTTTTTT
>NA|TRBJ2-3|TRBD2|TRBV5-4
CASSLSGGAPDTQYF
TGTGCCAGCAGCCTTAGCGGGGGGGCCCCAGATACGCAGTATTTT
>NA|TRBJ1-2|NA|TRBV11-2
CASSPTPQAIGYTF
TGTGCCAGCAGCCCGACCCCACAGGCAATCGGCTACACCTTC
>NA|TRBJ1-2|NA|TRBV10-2
CASRLGAEGSGYTF
TGCGCCAGCCGATTGGGGGCGGAAGGTAGTGGCTACACCTTC
>NA|TRBJ2-7|NA|TRBV7-5
CVRRRGDRVTYEQYF
TGTGTCAGAAGACGCGGGGACAGGGTGACCTACGAGCAGTACTTC
>NA|TRBJ2-2|NA|TRBV6-6
CASSSTRVRTGELFF
TGTGCCAGCAGTTCCACCCGGGTGAGGACCGGGGAGCTGTTTTTT
>NA|TRBJ1-2|NA|TRBV4-1
CASSQEEGLDGYTF
TGCGCCAGCAGCCAAGAAGAGGGTCTAGATGGCTACACCTTC
>NA|TRBJ2-2|TRBD2|TRBV28
CANSGRERAGELFF
TGTGCCAATAGCGGGAGGGAACGGGCCGGGGAGCTGTTTTTT
>NA|TRBJ2-1|NA|TRBV29-1
CSVAAELGNEQFF
TGCAGCGTTGCGGCCGAGCTAGGCAATGAGCAGTTCTTC
>NA|TRBJ1-2|NA|TRBV5-1
CASSSGYLGAGYTF
TGCGCCAGCAGCTCGGGCTACCTTGGGGCTGGCTACACCTTC
>NA|TRBJ1-3|NA|TRBV5-6
CASSSGTRVTGNTIYF
TGTGCCAGCAGCTCTGGGACTCGGGTAACTGGAAACACCATATATTTT
>few|TRBJ1-1|TRBD1|TRBV5-4
CASSPGQRNTEAFF
TGTGCCAGCAGCCCGGGACAGAGGAACACTGAAGCTTTCTTT
>NA|TRBJ2-1|NA|TRBV2
CASTGTIEQFF
TGTGCCAGCACCGGGACAATTGAGCAGTTCTTC
>NA|TRBJ2-7|NA|TRBV5-8
CASSLIGGASYEQYF
TGTGCCAGCAGCTTAATAGGCGGGGCATCCTACGAGCAGTACTTC
>NA|TRBJ1-4|TRBD1|TRBV18
CASSPDRVSGKLFF
TGTGCCAGCTCACCGGACAGGGTCTCGGGAAAACTGTTTTTT
>NA|TRBJ1-1|NA|TRBV6-6
CASSWSFGKEEAFF
TGTGCCAGCAGTTGGTCCTTCGGGAAGGAAGAAGCTTTCTTT
>NA|TRBJ1-1|NA|TRBV27
CASSETDENTEAFF
TGTGCCAGCAGTGAAACTGATGAGAACACTGAAGCTTTCTTT